Below, 18 T cell receptor beta chains from the same sample are listed, as sequenced in a study of cytomegalovirus exposure and HLA in healthy donors. Here immunoSEQ multiplex PCR was the method, and the copy in TCRdb shows in-frame clones only, minus some. Altogether 150,000 to 170,000 clones are present, around 88% being singletons, with the ten largest covering approximately 20%. Sequencing was done on a sample of PBMCs. The receptor set was obtained from a man in his late teens or twenties in good health and CMV-seropositive.

The chain links TRBV27 to TRBJ1-5; possible D gene TRBD1, 6 bases. The CDR3 runs to 18 residues. Between the trimmed V and J ends, which lost 0 bases and 1 base, there was a span of 16 bases. The germline V gene encodes CDR1 MNHEY and CDR2 SMNVEV (reference sequence). The DNA for the CDR3 is TGTGCCAGCAGTTTATCTTTTATTGGTCAGGGGAGCAATCAGCCCCAGCATTTT. Amino acids: CASSLSFIGQGSNQPQHF.

The rearrangement links TRBV6-5 to TRBJ1-1, with 10 bases identical to TRBD1. V was pared by 4 bases and J by 3 bases, with 5 bases of the junction left unmatched. Germline assignment: CDR1 MNHEY and CDR2 SVGAGI. CDR3 length: 15 amino acids. The CDR3 bases are TGTGCCAGCAGTTTACGACAGGGGGCCCACACTGAAGCTTTCTTT. Translated: CASSLRQGAHTEAFF.

J is TRBJ1-2 and V is TRBV7-9; D perhaps matches TRBD1 (5 bases). Germline CDR1 reads SEHNR; CDR2 reads FQNEAQ (reference sequence). This CDR3 region has 15 residues. Trimming stripped 3 bases from V and 0 bases from J, with 11 bases between. The DNA for the CDR3 is TGTGCCAGCAGCTTTCACAGGATAGCTAACTATGGCTACACCTTC. It specifies CASSFHRIANYGYTF.

V gene TRBV19 combines with J gene TRBJ2-3; 8 bases fit TRBD2. Trimming cost V 9 bases and J 4 bases; bases outside gene matches: 6. The germline V gene has CDR1 LNHDA and CDR2 SQIVND (reference sequence). This CDR3 is 13 amino acids long. CDR3 sequence: CASVPGGADTQYF. The CDR3 coding sequence is TGTGCCAGCGTACCGGGAGGGGCAGATACGCAGTATTTT.

V and J are TRBV10-3 and TRBJ2-7, with 7 bases identical to TRBD1. The V and J ends lost 4 bases and 0 bases, in that order; junction bases with no gene match: 6. The CDR3 contains 15 residues. The germline V gene has CDR1 ENHRY and CDR2 SYGVKD. The CDR3 region has the DNA TGTGCCATCAGTGCGCCGACAGGGATCTCCTACGAGCAGTACTTC. It specifies CAISAPTGISYEQYF.

This clone was recorded only once. The rearrangement uses TRBV18 and TRBJ1-3; a possible D gene is TRBD1 (5 bases). There are 16 residues in the CDR3. Germline-derived CDR1 and CDR2 are KGHSH and LQKENI. V dropped 3 bases and J dropped 2 bases, with 14 bases sitting between them. The CDR3 region is CASSPTAQGTGNTIYF. CDR3 bases: TGTGCCAGCTCACCGACTGCCCAGGGTACTGGAAACACCATATATTTT.

For this clone: With only one base between it and a far larger clone, this is likely a read error. The chain combines TRBV5-3 with TRBJ2-7; possible D gene TRBD1, 6 bases. TRBV5-3 is an ORF for which the function is uncertain. There are 14 residues in the CDR3. Trimming removed 8 bases from V and 0 bases from J, with 15 bases in between. CDR3 loop: CASSQTGDSYEQYF. The CDR3 DNA reads as TGTGCCAGCAGCCAGACAGGCGACTCCTACGAGCAGTACTTC.

The V gene is TRBV11-2, the J gene TRBJ2-7; no clear D. The germline CDR1 and CDR2 sequences are SGHAT and FQNNGV. The CDR3 is 16 residues long. V shed 4 bases and J shed 7 bases, with 23 bases lying between them. The CDR3 is CASSSSRWRREEEQYF. The CDR3 DNA follows: TGTGCCAGCAGCTCGAGTCGCTGGCGCCGAGAGGAAGAGCAGTACTTC.

This chain connects TRBV30 to TRBJ2-1, with 14 bases that match TRBD2. Germline V gives CDR1 GTSNPN, CDR2 SVGIG (reference sequence). The CDR3 loop spans 15 amino acids. V was pared by 7 bases and J by 10 bases, with 12 bases of the junction left unmatched. CDR3: CALNVGLAGGAEQFF. CDR3 coding DNA: TGTGCCTTGAATGTCGGACTAGCGGGAGGTGCCGAGCAGTTCTTC.

This chain joins TRBV7-9 and TRBJ2-5; D is perhaps TRBD1 (5 bases). The CDR3 sequence is 14 residues long. V lost 2 bases to trimming and J lost 3 bases, with 10 bases between them. CDR1 and CDR2 (germline): SEHNR, FQNEAQ (reference sequence). The CDR3 reads CASSLSLGEETQYF. The CDR3 bases are TGTGCCAGCAGCTTATCGCTAGGGGAAGAGACCCAGTACTTC.

The CDR3: CATERQYGNTIYF. In DNA form, the CDR3 reads TGTGCCACCGAACGACAGTACGGAAACACCATATATTTT. V and J are TRBV6-5 and TRBJ1-3, with D possibly being TRBD1 (5 bases). Trimming stripped 10 bases from V and 4 bases from J, with 14 bases between. The germline CDR1 and CDR2 sequences are MNHEY and SVGAGI. This CDR3 has 13 residues.

The CDR3 nucleotides are TGTGCCAGCACCTTTACGGGGGGCGGCTATGGCTACACCTTC. Amino acid sequence: CASTFTGGGYGYTF. The chain couples TRBV5-4 to TRBJ1-2; a weak D match, TRBD1 (6 bases). Trimming took 6 bases from V and 4 from J, leaving 16 bases between them. CDR1 and CDR2 from the germline V gene are SGHNT and YYREEE (reference sequence). The CDR3 runs 14 residues. Together with reference TRBV5-4 and TRBJ1-2, the CDR3 gives the full variable domain: ETGVTQSPTHLIKTRGQQVTLRCSSQSGHNTVSWYQQALGQGPQFIFQYYREEENGRGNFPPRFSGLQFPNYSSELNVNALELDDSALYLCASTFTGGGYGYTFGSGTRLTVV.

This chain links TRBV6-1 with TRBJ2-1; D is unclear. This CDR3 is 13 amino acids long. Germline V CDR1 and CDR2: MNHNS, SASEGT. V was pared by 2 bases and J by 7 bases, with 9 bases between. The CDR3 DNA reads as TGTGCCAGCAGTGAATCTTCCGTAAATGAGCAGTTCTTC. Amino acids: CASSESSVNEQFF.

The chain links TRBV28 to TRBJ1-1; 9 bases line up with TRBD1. Germline trimming cut 8 bases from V and 7 bases from J; bases unmatched to any gene: 8. The CDR3 has 13 residues. The germline V gene has CDR1 MDHEN and CDR2 SYDVKM. The CDR3 loop reads CASRDREYIEAFF. CDR3 DNA sequence: TGTGCCAGCCGGGACAGGGAATATATTGAAGCTTTCTTT.

The CDR3 DNA is TGTGCCAGCAGCCCGGGACAGGGTAACTATGGCTACACCTTC. It codes for CASSPGQGNYGYTF. The V and J genes are TRBV5-6 and TRBJ1-2, with 9 nucleotides matching TRBD1. Germline trimming cut 4 bases from V and 1 base from J; bases unmatched to any gene: 2. The CDR3 extends over 14 amino acids. Germline loops: CDR1 SGHDT, CDR2 YYEEEE.

V is TRBV11-1 and J is TRBJ2-3; 11 nucleotides align to TRBD2. The CDR3 extends over 17 amino acids. The V gene end was trimmed by 2 bases and the J gene end by 4 bases; junction bases not matched to a gene: 8. Germline CDR1 is SGHAT and CDR2 is FQDESV (reference sequence). DNA of the CDR3: TGTGCCAGCAGCTTATGGGCTAGCGGGGGGAGTGCAGATACGCAGTATTTT. Its protein is CASSLWASGGSADTQYF.

This clone was detected only once. V gene TRBV6-1 combines with J gene TRBJ1-1; D is undetermined. Germline-derived CDR1 and CDR2 are MNHNS and SASEGT. Trimming took off 8 bases at V and 0 bases at J, with 7 bases between the two ends. This CDR3 region has 12 residues. CDR3 in DNA: TGTGCCAGCGGGAGGTTGAACACTGAAGCTTTCTTT. Its protein product is CASGRLNTEAFF.

The chain recombines TRBV4-3 with TRBJ2-7; 8 positions agree with TRBD2. CDR3 length equals 17 residues. V was clipped by 0 bases and J by 5 bases; unmatched bases: 12. Germline V gives CDR1 LGHNA, CDR2 YSLEER. The CDR3 sequence is CASSQEGAAGARHEQYF. The DNA of the CDR3 is TGCGCCAGCAGCCAAGAGGGGGCAGCGGGAGCAAGACACGAGCAGTACTTC.